These 5 T cell receptor beta chains came from one sample sequenced in a study of blood T cell repertoires in COVID-19. Sequencing was performed with immunoSEQ multiplex PCR; in TCRdb, only in-frame clones are kept and a portion is missing. Of more than 150,000 clones in the sample, approximately 87% were seen once. The sample comprised peripheral blood. The receptors stem from a woman under 30 who had recovered from COVID-19.

The V gene is TRBV6-2 or TRBV6-3, the J gene TRBJ2-7; a weak D match, TRBD2 (6 bases). Germline CDR1 is MNHEY and CDR2 is SVGEGT. The ends were cut back, 0 bases at V and 6 bases at J, with 12 bases in the middle. This CDR3 contains 14 residues. The chain's CDR3 is CASSYSRDWSEQYV. The CDR3 DNA is TGTGCCAGCAGTTACTCAAGGGACTGGAGCGAGCAGTACGTC.

There are a few counts of this clone. The genes are TRBV14 and TRBJ1-1; D is undetermined. The germline V gene has CDR1 SGHDN and CDR2 FVKESK. V lost 4 bases and J 0 bases, leaving 12 bases between the germline ends. This CDR3 comprises 15 residues. The CDR3 here is CASSPLQTMNTEAFF. In DNA, the CDR3 is TGTGCCAGCAGCCCTCTACAGACCATGAACACTGAAGCTTTCTTT.

V is TRBV5-1 and J is TRBJ1-2; D remains ambiguous. The CDR3 extends over 13 amino acids. Trimming took off 1 base at V and 0 bases at J, with 4 bases between the two ends. Per germline, CDR1 SGHRS and CDR2 YFSETQ. CDR3 amino acids: CASSLTTNYGYTF. The CDR3, as DNA: TGCGCCAGCAGCTTGACAACTAACTATGGCTACACCTTC. The full variable domain, completed using reference TRBV5-1 and TRBJ1-2, is KAGVTQTPRYLIKTRGQQVTLSCSPISGHRSVSWYQQTPGQGLQFLFEYFSETQRNKGNFPGRFSGRQFSNSRSEMNVSTLELGDSALYLCASSLTTNYGYTFGSGTRLTVV.

V is TRBV18 and J is TRBJ1-2; tentatively, D is TRBD1 (6 bases). CDR3 length: 13 residues. Germline V gives CDR1 KGHSH, CDR2 LQKENI. The V gene lost 1 base and the J gene lost 7 bases, with 10 bases spanning the gap. CDR3 nucleotides: TGTGCCAGCTCACCACGGCAGGGGAGTGGCTACACCTTC. Translated, it gives CASSPRQGSGYTF.

The rearrangement uses TRBV15 and TRBJ1-2; 9 nucleotides line up with TRBD1. CDR3 length: 15 amino acids. Germline CDR1 reads LNHNV; CDR2 reads YYDKDF (reference sequence). V was clipped by 0 bases and J by 8 bases; unmatched bases: 7. CDR3 loop: CATSRDPTGGWGYTF. The CDR3 region has the DNA TGTGCCACCAGCAGAGATCCGACAGGGGGATGGGGCTACACCTTC.